The subject of this entry is one T cell receptor (beta chain). The antigen is undetermined. TCRdb's copy holds only in-frame clones and misses some; the assay was immunoSEQ multiplex PCR. This table holds 20,000 to 30,000 clones, 75% to 90% found once. CDR1 is LNHDA and CDR2 is SQIVND in the germline V gene (reference sequence). The V gene end was trimmed by 5 bases and the J gene end by 3 bases; junction bases not matched to a gene: 7. The CDR3 sequence is 14 residues long. The data are from a study of a mutant IDH1 vaccine in newly diagnosed glioma. Time point: week 35, safety follow-up. Doses of 300 ug of mutant IDH1 20-mer peptide were given with topical imiquimod.

This receptor was obtained from a man aged 30 to 45 with glioma. The sample was PBMCs, taken from a glioma patient whose treatment included an IDH1 peptide vaccine. This sequence joins TRBV19 and TRBJ2-7; TRBD1 matches at 7 bases. DNA for the CDR3: TGTGCCAGTAGTCTGGCCAGGGGGATCTACGAGCAGTACTTC. Amino acid sequence: CASSLARGIYEQYF.